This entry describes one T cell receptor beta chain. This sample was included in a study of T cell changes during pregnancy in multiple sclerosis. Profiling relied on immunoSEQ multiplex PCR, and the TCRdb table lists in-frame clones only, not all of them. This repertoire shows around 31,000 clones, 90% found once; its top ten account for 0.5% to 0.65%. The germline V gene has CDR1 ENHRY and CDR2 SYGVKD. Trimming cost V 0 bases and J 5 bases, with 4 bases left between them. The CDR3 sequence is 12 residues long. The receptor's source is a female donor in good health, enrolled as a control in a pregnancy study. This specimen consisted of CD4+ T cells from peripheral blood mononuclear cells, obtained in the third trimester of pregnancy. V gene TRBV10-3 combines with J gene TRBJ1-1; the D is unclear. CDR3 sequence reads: CAISESGTEAFF. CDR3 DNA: TGTGCCATCAGTGAGTCCGGGACTGAAGCTTTCTTT.